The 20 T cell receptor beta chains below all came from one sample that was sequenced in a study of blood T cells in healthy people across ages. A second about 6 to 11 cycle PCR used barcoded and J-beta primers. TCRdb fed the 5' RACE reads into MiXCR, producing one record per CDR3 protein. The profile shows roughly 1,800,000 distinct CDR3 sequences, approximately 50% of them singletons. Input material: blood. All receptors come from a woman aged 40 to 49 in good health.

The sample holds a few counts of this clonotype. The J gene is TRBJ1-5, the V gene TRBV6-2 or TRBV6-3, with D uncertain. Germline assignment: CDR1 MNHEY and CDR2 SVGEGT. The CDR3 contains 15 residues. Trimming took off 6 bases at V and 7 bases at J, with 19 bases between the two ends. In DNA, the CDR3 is TGTGCCAGCAGGCTAACCGACATCGCGGACCAGCCCCAGCATTTT. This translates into CASRLTDIADQPQHF.

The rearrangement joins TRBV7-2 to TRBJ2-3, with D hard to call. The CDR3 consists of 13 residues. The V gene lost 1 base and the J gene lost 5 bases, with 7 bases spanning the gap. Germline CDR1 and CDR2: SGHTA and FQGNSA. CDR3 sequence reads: CASSLDGIDTQYF. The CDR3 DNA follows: TGTGCCAGCAGCTTAGACGGCATAGATACGCAGTATTTT.

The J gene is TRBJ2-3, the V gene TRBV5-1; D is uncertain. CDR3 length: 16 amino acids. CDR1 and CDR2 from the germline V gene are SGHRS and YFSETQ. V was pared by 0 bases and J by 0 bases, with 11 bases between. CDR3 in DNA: TGCGCCAGCAGCTTGGCCAAATGGGGTAGCACAGATACGCAGTATTTT. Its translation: CASSLAKWGSTDTQYF.

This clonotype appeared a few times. This CDR3 reads CAISGTGDILQETQYF. CDR3 in DNA: TGTGCCATTTCCGGGACAGGGGACATACTCCAAGAGACCCAGTACTTC. The chain carries TRBV10-3 and TRBJ2-5, with 10 bases that match TRBD1. V dropped 9 bases and J dropped 1; count of bases not matched to a gene: 11. From germline, CDR1 is ENHRY and CDR2 SYGVKD. The CDR3 length is 16 residues.

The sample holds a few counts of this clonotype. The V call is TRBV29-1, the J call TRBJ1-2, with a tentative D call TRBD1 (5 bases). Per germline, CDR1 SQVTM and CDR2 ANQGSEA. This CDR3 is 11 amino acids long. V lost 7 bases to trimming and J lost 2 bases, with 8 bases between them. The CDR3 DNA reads TGCAGCGGTGAGGGGAACTATGGCTACACCTTC. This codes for CSGEGNYGYTF.

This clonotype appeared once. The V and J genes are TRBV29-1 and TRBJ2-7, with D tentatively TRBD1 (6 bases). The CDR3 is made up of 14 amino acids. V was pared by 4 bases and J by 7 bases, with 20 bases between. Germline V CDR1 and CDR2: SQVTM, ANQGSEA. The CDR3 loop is CSVVTGQMNNEQYF. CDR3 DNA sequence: TGCAGCGTTGTCACAGGACAGATGAACAATGAGCAGTACTTC.

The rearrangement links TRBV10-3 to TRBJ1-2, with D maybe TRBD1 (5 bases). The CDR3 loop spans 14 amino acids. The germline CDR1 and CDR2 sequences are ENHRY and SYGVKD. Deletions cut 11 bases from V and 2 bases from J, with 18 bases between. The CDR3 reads CAAQPSGGNYGYTF. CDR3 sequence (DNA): TGTGCCGCGCAACCTTCTGGGGGGAACTATGGCTACACCTTC.

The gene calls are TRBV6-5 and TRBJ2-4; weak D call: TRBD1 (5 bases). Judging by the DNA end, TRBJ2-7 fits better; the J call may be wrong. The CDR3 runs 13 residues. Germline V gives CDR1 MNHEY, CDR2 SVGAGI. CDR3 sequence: CASSYRGYYEQYF. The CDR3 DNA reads TGTGCCAGCAGTTACAGGGGATACTACGAGCAGTACTTC.

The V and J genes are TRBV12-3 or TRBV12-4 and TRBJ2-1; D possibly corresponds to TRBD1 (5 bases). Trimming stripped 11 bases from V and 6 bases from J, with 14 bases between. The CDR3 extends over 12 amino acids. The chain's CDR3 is CAALKGFNEQFF. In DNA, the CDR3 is TGTGCCGCATTGAAGGGGTTCAATGAGCAGTTCTTC.

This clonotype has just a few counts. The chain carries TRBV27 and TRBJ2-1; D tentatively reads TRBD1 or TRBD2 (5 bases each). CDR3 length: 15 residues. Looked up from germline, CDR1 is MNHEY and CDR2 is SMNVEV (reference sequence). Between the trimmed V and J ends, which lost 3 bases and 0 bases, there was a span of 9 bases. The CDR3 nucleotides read TGTGCCAGCAGTTTTGGGGGTTACTCCTACAATGAGCAGTTCTTC. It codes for CASSFGGYSYNEQFF.

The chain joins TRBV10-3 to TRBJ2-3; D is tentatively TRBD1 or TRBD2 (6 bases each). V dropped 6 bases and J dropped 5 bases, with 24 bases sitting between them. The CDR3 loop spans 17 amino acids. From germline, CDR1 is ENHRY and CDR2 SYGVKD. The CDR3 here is CAIRGGSSTLEGDTQYF. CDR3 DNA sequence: TGTGCCATCAGAGGGGGGTCCTCGACTCTCGAGGGAGATACGCAGTATTTT.

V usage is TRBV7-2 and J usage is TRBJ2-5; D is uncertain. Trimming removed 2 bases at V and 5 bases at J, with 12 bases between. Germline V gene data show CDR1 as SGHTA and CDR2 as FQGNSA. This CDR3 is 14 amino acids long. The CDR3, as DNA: TGTGCCAGCAGCTTAACCTTAATAATGGAGACCCAGTACTTC. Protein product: CASSLTLIMETQYF.

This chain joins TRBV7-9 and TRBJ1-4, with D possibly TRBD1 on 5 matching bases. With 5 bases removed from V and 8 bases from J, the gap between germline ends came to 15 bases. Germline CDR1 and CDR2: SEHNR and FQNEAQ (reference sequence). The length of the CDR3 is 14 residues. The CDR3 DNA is TGTGCCAGCAGCGGGGCTCTGAGGGAGGAAAAACTGTTTTTT. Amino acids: CASSGALREEKLFF.

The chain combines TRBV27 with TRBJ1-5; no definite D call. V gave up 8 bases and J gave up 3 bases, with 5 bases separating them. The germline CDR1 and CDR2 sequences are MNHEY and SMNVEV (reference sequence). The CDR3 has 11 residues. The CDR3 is CASGPNQPQHF. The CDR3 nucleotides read TGTGCCAGCGGACCCAATCAGCCCCAGCATTTT.

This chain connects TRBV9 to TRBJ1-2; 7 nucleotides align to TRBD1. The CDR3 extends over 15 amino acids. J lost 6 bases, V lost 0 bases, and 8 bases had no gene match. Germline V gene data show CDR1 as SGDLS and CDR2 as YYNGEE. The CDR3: CASSVERQGGDGYTF. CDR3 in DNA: TGTGCCAGCAGCGTAGAGCGACAGGGAGGGGATGGCTACACCTTC.

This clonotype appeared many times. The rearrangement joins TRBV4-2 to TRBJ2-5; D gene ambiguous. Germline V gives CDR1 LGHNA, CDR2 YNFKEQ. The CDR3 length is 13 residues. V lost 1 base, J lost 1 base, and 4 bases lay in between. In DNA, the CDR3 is TGTGCCAGCAGCCAAGTTCCCCAAGAGACCCAGTACTTC. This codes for CASSQVPQETQYF.

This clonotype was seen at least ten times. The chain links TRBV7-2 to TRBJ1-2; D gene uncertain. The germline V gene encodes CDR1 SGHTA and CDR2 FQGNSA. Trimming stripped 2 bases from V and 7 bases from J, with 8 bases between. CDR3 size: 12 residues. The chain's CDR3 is CASSLPGGGYTF. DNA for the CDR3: TGTGCCAGCAGCTTACCCGGAGGTGGCTACACCTTC.

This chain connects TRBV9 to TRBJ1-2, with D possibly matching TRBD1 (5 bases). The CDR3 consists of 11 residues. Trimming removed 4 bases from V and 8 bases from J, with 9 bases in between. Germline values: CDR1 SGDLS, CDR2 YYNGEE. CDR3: CASSTGLGYTF. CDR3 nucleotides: TGTGCCAGCAGCACAGGACTGGGCTACACCTTC.

The CDR3 region has the DNA TGCGCCAGCAGCTTGGCTAGCAGGTCGAGCACCGGGGAGCTGTTTTTT. It translates to CASSLASRSSTGELFF. The rearrangement links TRBV5-1 to TRBJ2-2, with D tentatively TRBD2 (5 bases). This CDR3 spans 16 amino acids. Germline assignment: CDR1 SGHRS and CDR2 YFSETQ. V lost 0 bases and J 4 bases, leaving 13 bases between the germline ends.

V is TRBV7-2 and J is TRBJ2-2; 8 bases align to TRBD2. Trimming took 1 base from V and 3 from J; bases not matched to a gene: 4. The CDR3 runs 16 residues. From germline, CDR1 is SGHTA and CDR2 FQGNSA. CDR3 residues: CASSLVGGGYTGELFF. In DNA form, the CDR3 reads TGTGCCAGCAGCTTAGTGGGCGGGGGGTACACCGGGGAGCTGTTTTTT.